These 14 T cell receptor beta chains share one sample of origin, sequenced in a study of T-cell reconstitution after alpha-beta-depleted transplantation in children. During its preparation, the TCRbeta library received unique molecular identifiers. TCRdb fed the PCR reads into MiXCR, producing one record per CDR3 protein. In the table there are about 600,000 distinct CDR3 sequences, roughly 23% of which are singletons. The sequenced sample was PBMCs, mostly from graft donor cells, obtained 360 days after TCRalphabeta/CD19-depleted stem cell transplant. The receptors stem from a boy in the first two years of life who had a stem cell transplant for acute myeloid leukemia, so the T cells may come from the graft donor.

This chain uses TRBV7-6 with TRBJ2-1; maybe TRBD2 (5 bases). Per the germline V gene, CDR1 is SGHVS and CDR2 is FNYEAQ. The CDR3 length is 12 residues. Trimming took 6 bases from V and 7 from J, leaving 10 bases between them. CDR3 in amino acids: CASSSWENEQFF. CDR3 DNA sequence: TGTGCCAGCAGTAGCTGGGAGAATGAGCAGTTCTTC. The full variable domain, completed using reference TRBV7-6 and TRBJ2-1, is GAGVSQSPRYKVTKRGQDVALRCDPISGHVSLYWYRQALGQGPEFLTYFNYEAQQDKSGLPNDRFSAERPEGSISTLTIQRTEQRDSAMYRCASSSWENEQFFGPGTRLTVL.

The chain combines TRBV10-3 with TRBJ2-3, with TRBD2 identical over 13 bases. V shed 6 bases and J 2 bases; nucleotides not matched to a gene: 11. The CDR3 extends over 18 amino acids. Germline V gene sequence: CDR1 ENHRY, CDR2 SYGVKD. Here the CDR3 reads CAISLLAGGPGLTDTQYF. CDR3 in DNA: TGTGCCATCAGCCTACTAGCGGGGGGGCCCGGCCTCACAGATACGCAGTATTTT.

The chain couples TRBV11-1 to TRBJ2-1; D may be TRBD2 (6 bases). The V and J ends lost 1 base and 11 bases respectively, with 9 bases between them. Per germline, CDR1 SGHAT and CDR2 FQDESV (reference sequence). The CDR3 runs to 12 residues. The CDR3 is CASSLGAGQQFF. Here the CDR3 DNA reads TGTGCCAGCAGCTTAGGCGCGGGGCAGCAGTTCTTC.

This clonotype was recorded at least ten times. The V gene is TRBV12-3 or TRBV12-4, the J gene TRBJ2-1; TRBD2 is a possible D gene (5 bases). CDR3 length: 15 amino acids. The V end lost 3 bases, the J end lost 1 base, and 10 bases lay between the germline ends. The CDR3 bases are TGTGCCAGCAGTTTCCCGGGGAGTTCCTACAATGAGCAGTTCTTC. Translating it yields CASSFPGSSYNEQFF.

This clonotype has ten or more counts. J is TRBJ2-6 and V is TRBV20-1; D gene ambiguous. V lost 3 bases and J lost 3, with 9 bases in between. The CDR3 is made up of 14 amino acids. Germline assignment: CDR1 DFQATT and CDR2 SNEGSKA (reference sequence). CDR3 DNA: TGCAGTGCTAGGTTAGGGAATGGGGCCAACGTCCTGACTTTC. Encoded protein: CSARLGNGANVLTF.

This clonotype was observed many times. The chain employs TRBV7-9 and TRBJ2-3; 11 nucleotides line up with TRBD2. CDR3 length: 16 amino acids. With V trimmed by 4 bases and J by 5 bases, 8 bases remained unmatched. Germline lookup yields CDR1 SEHNR and CDR2 FQNEAQ (reference sequence). The CDR3 here is CASSYRLAGREDTQYF. The CDR3 DNA follows: TGTGCCAGCAGCTACCGACTAGCGGGGAGAGAAGATACGCAGTATTTT.

This clonotype was seen many times. The chain has TRBV5-1 and TRBJ1-2; D perhaps matches TRBD1 (6 bases). The V gene lost 4 bases and the J gene lost 4 bases, with 14 bases spanning the gap. Germline CDR1 and CDR2: SGHRS and YFSETQ. The CDR3 covers 14 residues. This chain's CDR3 is CASSGTGLGYGYTF. The CDR3 DNA reads TGCGCCAGCAGCGGAACAGGGCTTGGCTATGGCTACACCTTC. The whole variable domain, filled in from reference TRBV5-1 and TRBJ1-2, reads KAGVTQTPRYLIKTRGQQVTLSCSPISGHRSVSWYQQTPGQGLQFLFEYFSETQRNKGNFPGRFSGRQFSNSRSEMNVSTLELGDSALYLCASSGTGLGYGYTFGSGTRLTVV.

The chain couples TRBV10-3 to TRBJ2-7, with no clear D. Per germline, CDR1 ENHRY and CDR2 SYGVKD. The CDR3 is 19 amino acids. Trimming took off 0 bases at V and 0 bases at J, with 21 bases between the two ends. CDR3 sequence (DNA): TGTGCCATCAGTGAGTCGGGTCCCGATAGTAAACTGGTCTCCTACGAGCAGTACTTC. This codes for CAISESGPDSKLVSYEQYF.

This clonotype was observed a few times. The V and J genes are TRBV15 and TRBJ1-3, with unresolved D. The V end was cut by 0 bases, the J end by 0 bases, with 9 bases between. This CDR3 contains 16 residues. Germline lookup yields CDR1 LNHNV and CDR2 YYDKDF (reference sequence). The CDR3 DNA sequence: TGTGCCACCAGCAGAGATCGGAGATACTCTGGAAACACCATATATTTT. Protein product: CATSRDRRYSGNTIYF. Based on the CDR3 plus reference TRBV15 and TRBJ1-3, the full variable domain is DAMVIQNPRYQVTQFGKPVTLSCSQTLNHNVMYWYQQKSSQAPKLLFHYYDKDFNNEADTPDNFQSRRPNTSFCFLDIRSPGLGDTAMYLCATSRDRRYSGNTIYFGEGSWLTVV.

The chain couples TRBV27 to TRBJ2-7; D possibly corresponds to TRBD1 (6 bases). The CDR3 totals 13 residues. CDR1 MNHEY and CDR2 SMNVEV come from the germline V gene (reference sequence). V lost 5 bases and J lost 2, with 10 bases in between. The CDR3, as DNA: TGTGCCAGCAGTCCAGGGGCTACCTACGAGCAGTACGTC. Its protein product is CASSPGATYEQYV.

This chain uses TRBV20-1 with TRBJ2-3; 7 nucleotides match TRBD1. The CDR3 length is 14 residues. Germline CDR1 and CDR2: DFQATT and SNEGSKA (reference sequence). Losses at the gene ends were 5 bases for V and 0 bases for J; bases not matched to a gene: 5. In DNA, the CDR3 is TGCAGTGCTGACCCGACAGGGAGCACAGATACGCAGTATTTT. The encoded protein is CSADPTGSTDTQYF.

This clonotype was detected many times. The chain employs TRBV20-1 and TRBJ2-5, with TRBD1 matching over 7 bases. Trimming removed 2 bases from V and 5 bases from J; junction bases left unmatched: 17. CDR3 length equals 17 residues. Germline CDR1 DFQATT, CDR2 SNEGSKA (reference sequence). CDR3 sequence: CSARSIGWTGAYETQYF. CDR3 in DNA: TGCAGTGCTAGATCTATCGGTTGGACAGGAGCCTACGAGACCCAGTACTTC.

The sample holds many counts of this clonotype. The V and J genes are TRBV20-1 and TRBJ2-3, with 9 positions matching TRBD2. J was trimmed by 0 bases and V by 6 bases; bases with no gene match: 10. This CDR3 contains 16 residues. Germline assignment: CDR1 DFQATT and CDR2 SNEGSKA (reference sequence). CDR3 nucleotides: TGCAGTGCCGCGCCACGTCTAGCGGGGAGCACAGATACGCAGTATTTT. It encodes CSAAPRLAGSTDTQYF.

The chain is built from TRBV4-1 and TRBJ2-2; TRBD2 aligns across 11 bases. The trim removed 0 bases at V and 6 bases at J, leaving 6 bases unmatched. CDR1 is MGHRA, CDR2 YSYEKL, per germline. This CDR3 is built from 17 residues. CDR3 amino acids: CASSQDVAGGRSGELFF. DNA of the CDR3: TGCGCCAGCAGCCAAGATGTAGCGGGGGGGCGATCCGGGGAGCTGTTTTTT.